Sequencing of this T cell receptor beta chain was carried out in a study of spatial heterogeneity in lung cancer. Whole-study findings and limits: Counts for ubiquitous and regional expanded TCRs went along with ubiquitous and regional nonsynonymous mutations, respectively. Alpha chains reached an estimated coverage of about 7.2% of tumor T cells, and beta chains approximately 12%. Counts that tracked tumor mutation counts were those of expanded intratumoral alpha and beta TCRs.

The time point is: sample taken at primary tumor resection. Untreated early-stage non-small cell lung cancer patients, approximately 79 in total, were the donors. The sequenced material consisted of unsorted whole RNA from tumor, nontumor lung or frozen PBMC. In TCRdb, the 5' RACE reads were re-called with MiXCR into one record per CDR3 protein. The sample lists more than 10,000 distinct CDR3 sequences; 5.1% were seen once. This clonotype was seen repeatedly, ten times or more. What it binds is unknown. This CDR3 has 15 amino acids. CDR1 LGHDT and CDR2 YNNKEL come from the germline V gene (reference sequence). The V end was cut by 0 bases, the J end by 5 bases, with 13 bases between.

The chain uses TRBV3-1 and TRBJ1-1; no clear D. The sequences come from lung tumor tissue, collected at surgery. The clonotype originates from a male donor with early-stage non-small cell lung cancer. CDR3 amino acids: CASSQDIIGETEAFF. Written as DNA, the CDR3 is TGTGCCAGCAGCCAAGATATTATAGGAGAAACTGAAGCTTTCTTT.